The next 12 T cell receptor beta chains were all read from a single sample in a study of T cell responses to AZD1222 COVID-19 vaccine (dated by TCRdb to the early 2020s). Receptor amplification or capture employed the immunoSEQ multiplex PCR assay. In its TCRdb copy, this immuneACCESS table keeps in-frame sequences only and misses some clones. Where compared with another copy, unresolved V genes explain less than half of these, and the others have no known cause. Present in this sample are about 160,000 clones, about 91% of which were seen just once. Jointly, the top ten make up around 1% of the sample. The time point label here, explained by the study, means: about 28 days (+/-7) after the second vaccine dose. The material was peripheral blood, obtained 28 days after the second AZD1222 dose. Receptors were obtained from an adult who received the AZD1222 COVID-19 vaccine.

The chain carries TRBV5-1 and TRBJ1-6; the D gene is possibly TRBD1 (6 bases). The CDR3 sequence is 17 residues long. Germline CDR1 reads SGHRS; CDR2 reads YFSETQ. The V gene lost 0 bases and the J gene lost 8 bases, with 18 bases spanning the gap. Written as DNA, the CDR3 is TGCGCCAGCAGCTTGGAAGTCGGGGGCCCCAGTGATTCACCCCTCCACTTT. Encoded protein: CASSLEVGGPSDSPLHF.

V is TRBV3-1 (or the pseudogene TRBV3-2) and J is TRBJ1-1; D is possibly TRBD1 (5 bases). V gave up 3 bases and J gave up 3 bases, with 14 bases separating them. CDR3 length: 15 amino acids. From germline, CDR1 is LGHDT and CDR2 YNNKEL (reference sequence). The CDR3 nucleotides read TGTGCCAGCAGCCAGGGTAGGGACGTATACACTGAAGCTTTCTTT. Translation: CASSQGRDVYTEAFF.

This sequence joins TRBV14 and TRBJ2-5; the D gene is possibly TRBD2 (6 bases). Germline CDR1 is SGHDN and CDR2 is FVKESK. This CDR3 region has 13 residues. Trimming removed 3 bases at V and 4 bases at J, with 9 bases between. DNA of the CDR3: TGTGCCAGCAGCCAGACTAGTCGAGAGACCCAGTACTTC. It codes for CASSQTSRETQYF.

V usage is TRBV9 and J usage is TRBJ2-7, with a possible D match to TRBD1 (6 bases). Trimming cost V 4 bases and J 0 bases, with 11 bases left between them. The CDR3 is 14 residues long. CDR1 and CDR2 from the germline V gene are SGDLS and YYNGEE. The CDR3 DNA reads as TGTGCCAGCAGCCCCCGGACAGTCTCCTACGAGCAGTACTTC. Protein sequence: CASSPRTVSYEQYF.

The chain is built from TRBV6-1 and TRBJ2-6; D remains unclear. V lost 4 bases to trimming and J lost 2 bases, with 12 bases between them. The CDR3 totals 16 residues. Germline lookup yields CDR1 MNHNS and CDR2 SASEGT. CDR3 region: CASSGPSGTGANVLTF. The CDR3 DNA sequence: TGTGCCAGCAGTGGCCCCTCTGGCACTGGGGCCAACGTCCTGACTTTC.

The rearrangement links TRBV7-9 to TRBJ2-1; D might be TRBD2 (5 bases). The CDR3 loop spans 14 amino acids. Germline V gene data show CDR1 as SEHNR and CDR2 as FQNEAQ (reference sequence). Deletions cut 2 bases from V and 8 bases from J, with 13 bases between. The CDR3 sequence is CASSLSSRSDEQFF. The DNA of the CDR3 is TGTGCCAGCAGCTTAAGTAGCCGTAGCGATGAGCAGTTCTTC.

The chain joins TRBV6-5 to TRBJ2-5; 13 bases are shared with TRBD2. The V segment lost 6 bases and the J segment 14 bases; nucleotides outside the gene matches: 9. The CDR3 is made up of 13 amino acids. Germline CDR1 reads MNHEY; CDR2 reads SVGAGI. The CDR3: CASSSGLAGATYF. In DNA, the CDR3 is TGTGCCAGCAGCTCCGGACTAGCGGGGGCCACTTACTTC.

The genes are TRBV7-2 and TRBJ2-7; TRBD1 matches 8 bases. J was trimmed by 5 bases and V by 4 bases; bases with no gene match: 4. Germline-derived CDR1 and CDR2 are SGHTA and FQGNSA. The CDR3 is made up of 13 amino acids. CDR3 sequence reads: CASSSQGAHEQYF. The CDR3, as DNA: TGTGCCAGCAGCTCTCAGGGGGCACACGAGCAGTACTTC. Supplemented by reference TRBV7-2 and TRBJ2-7, the full variable domain reads GAGVSQSPSNKVTEKGKDVELRCDPISGHTALYWYRQSLGQGLEFLIYFQGNSAPDKSGLPSDRFSAERTGGSVSTLTIQRTQQEDSAVYLCASSSQGAHEQYFGPGTRLTVT.

This clone was picked up one time. V and J are TRBV4-2 and TRBJ1-5; 8 nucleotides match TRBD1. V lost 5 bases and J lost 1; bases outside the gene matches: 4. The CDR3 is 15 amino acids. Per germline, CDR1 LGHNA and CDR2 YNFKEQ. The CDR3 nucleotides read TGTGCCAGCAGCAAAAACAGGGGGAGCAATCAGCCCCAGCATTTT. As protein: CASSKNRGSNQPQHF.

The rearrangement joins TRBV7-9 to TRBJ1-4; 7 bases map to TRBD1. CDR1 and CDR2 (germline): SEHNR, FQNEAQ (reference sequence). Trimming took 5 bases from V and 7 from J; bases not matched to a gene: 4. This CDR3 is 13 amino acids long. As DNA, the CDR3 is TGTGCCAGCAGCCAGCAGGGGGGTGAAAAACTGTTTTTT. Protein sequence: CASSQQGGEKLFF.

The chain employs TRBV7-3 and TRBJ1-1, with TRBD1 as a possible D gene (6 bases). The germline CDR1 and CDR2 sequences are SGHTA and FQGTGA. This CDR3 is 14 amino acids long. Trimming left V 2 bases short and J 4 bases short, with 11 bases between. CDR3 residues: CASSLGGGGTEAFF. In nucleotides, the CDR3 is TGTGCCAGCAGCTTAGGCGGGGGCGGCACTGAAGCTTTCTTT.

The chain is built from TRBV9 and TRBJ1-3; TRBD1 might be the D (5 bases). Germline assignment: CDR1 SGDLS and CDR2 YYNGEE. This CDR3 has 13 residues. V lost 4 bases, J lost 3 bases, and 8 bases lay in between. CDR3 region: CASSTQGGNTIYF. CDR3 nucleotides: TGTGCCAGCAGCACCCAGGGTGGAAACACCATATATTTT.